These 30 T cell receptor beta chains were sequenced from one sample in a study of blood T cells in healthy people across ages. Next came a second PCR, run for 7 to 11 cycles, which used a sample-barcoded 5' primer along with a J-beta primer mix. TCRdb analysed the 5' RACE reads with MiXCR anew, one entry per CDR3 protein. The data contain under 800,000 distinct CDR3 sequences, about 21% of them singletons. The sample consisted of blood. The source of these receptors is a man in his 70s in good health.

The J gene is TRBJ2-6, the V gene TRBV4-1; D call uncertain. The germline gives CDR1 MGHRA, CDR2 YSYEKL. Deletions cut 4 bases from V and 1 base from J, with 14 bases between. CDR3 length equals 17 residues. CDR3 coding DNA: TGCGCCAGCAGCCCGATTTTAATTGTGTCTGGGGCCAACGTCCTGACTTTC. It is translated as CASSPILIVSGANVLTF.

This clonotype was seen only a few times. The chain is built from TRBV5-1 and TRBJ2-1, with 10 bases fitting TRBD2. Germline V gene sequence: CDR1 SGHRS, CDR2 YFSETQ. Germline trimming cut 2 bases from V and 10 bases from J; bases unmatched to any gene: 9. This CDR3 has 15 residues. The DNA for the CDR3 is TGCGCCAGCAGCTTCGGTCTAGCGGGAGTGCAAGAGCAGTTCTTC. Its translation: CASSFGLAGVQEQFF.

The rearrangement joins TRBV10-2 to TRBJ2-3; 8 bases fit TRBD2. The J segment lost 3 bases and the V segment lost 3 bases, leaving 5 bases of the junction unmatched. The V gene's germline CDR1 is WSHSY and CDR2 SAAADI. CDR3 length equals 15 residues. Here the CDR3 reads CASSDRGGGTDTQYF. CDR3 nucleotides: TGCGCCAGCAGTGATCGGGGCGGGGGGACAGATACGCAGTATTTT.

The chain uses TRBV2 and TRBJ1-4; tentative D call: TRBD1 (6 bases). The V gene lost 4 bases and the J gene lost 3 bases, with 12 bases spanning the gap. Germline assignment: CDR1 SNHLY and CDR2 FYNNEI. The CDR3 runs 15 residues. The CDR3 bases are TGTGCCAGCAGTGTCGGGGGGCAGGCTAATGAAAAACTGTTTTTT. Encoded protein: CASSVGGQANEKLFF. The full variable domain, in which reference TRBV2 and TRBJ1-4 provide the parts outside the CDR3, is EPEVTQTPSHQVTQMGQEVILRCVPISNHLYFYWYRQILGQKVEFLVSFYNNEISEKSEIFDDQFSVERPDGSNFTLKIRSTKLEDSAMYFCASSVGGQANEKLFFGSGTQLSVL.

This clonotype appeared a few times. The chain employs TRBV5-1 and TRBJ2-2, with D perhaps TRBD1 or TRBD2 (5 bases each). CDR3 length: 16 amino acids. V gave up 3 bases and J gave up 4 bases, with 16 bases separating them. Germline V lookup: CDR1 SGHRS, CDR2 YFSETQ. CDR3 loop: CASSSQPGGGTGELFF. The CDR3 DNA reads as TGCGCCAGCAGCTCACAGCCCGGTGGGGGCACCGGGGAGCTGTTTTTT.

This clonotype was seen a few times. The chain joins TRBV4-1 to TRBJ2-5, with D hard to call. The J call is uncertain, as TRBJ2-1 better fits the DNA end. The germline V gene encodes CDR1 MGHRA and CDR2 YSYEKL. This CDR3 is 13 amino acids long. Here the CDR3 reads CASSQDQSREQFF. For the CDR3, the DNA is TGCGCCAGCAGCCAAGATCAGTCACGGGAGCAGTTCTTC.

The V call is TRBV20-1, the J call TRBJ2-1, with D maybe TRBD2 (6 bases). The end of the DNA is better explained by TRBJ2-7, so the J call may be wrong. In germline, CDR1 is DFQATT, CDR2 SNEGSKA (reference sequence). The CDR3 spans 13 residues. CDR3 coding DNA: TGCAGTGCTTTGGCTAGCGTCTCCTACGAGCAGTACTTC. Its protein product is CSALASVSYEQYF.

This clonotype showed up just a few times. This rearrangement joins TRBV29-1 to TRBJ2-3; D is uncertain. The germline V gene encodes CDR1 SQVTM and CDR2 ANQGSEA. This CDR3 contains 12 residues. The V end lost 8 bases, the J end lost 0 bases, and 9 bases lay between the germline ends. In DNA, the CDR3 is TGCAGCTTCGACTTTAGCACAGATACGCAGTATTTT. Translating gives CSFDFSTDTQYF.

The CDR3 loop reads CASSLERRGGYTF. The CDR3 coding sequence is TGTGCCAGCAGCTTAGAAAGGCGGGGTGGCTACACCTTC. V usage is TRBV7-2 and J usage is TRBJ1-2; D is unclear. Trimming stripped 1 base from V and 7 bases from J, with 10 bases between. CDR3 length: 13 amino acids. In germline, CDR1 is SGHTA, CDR2 FQGNSA.

V and J are TRBV15 and TRBJ1-1; D gene uncertain. CDR1 LNHNV and CDR2 YYDKDF come from the germline V gene (reference sequence). V was trimmed by 0 bases and J by 1 base, leaving 6 bases between them. This CDR3 is built from 14 residues. CDR3 nucleotide sequence: TGTGCCACCAGCAGAGACGCCCAGAACACTGAAGCTTTCTTT. This gives the protein CATSRDAQNTEAFF.

This clonotype was found a few times. The chain couples TRBV12-3 or TRBV12-4 to TRBJ2-5; 7 positions match TRBD1. Gene TRBJ2-7 matches the end of the DNA better, so the J call may be wrong. This CDR3 comprises 13 residues. The CDR3 loop is CASSQGQIYEQYF. CDR3 in DNA: TGTGCCAGCAGCCAGGGACAGATATACGAGCAGTACTTC.

This clonotype turned up a few times. The chain uses TRBV5-1 and TRBJ2-6, with no clear D. The germline CDR1 and CDR2 sequences are SGHRS and YFSETQ. The CDR3 is made up of 14 amino acids. Trimming pared 3 bases from V and 2 bases from J, leaving 6 bases between. The CDR3 bases are TGCGCCAGCAGCTCCGTGGCTGGGGCCAACGTCCTGACTTTC. Translating gives CASSSVAGANVLTF.

The genes are TRBV3-1 and TRBJ1-2; 7 bases are shared with TRBD1. Trimming at V came to 5 bases and at J to 1 base, leaving 7 bases not matched to a gene. CDR1 is LGHDT, CDR2 YNNKEL, per germline (reference sequence). The CDR3 sequence is 15 residues long. CDR3 nucleotide sequence: TGTGCCAGCAGCGTCACAGGGGCACATAACTATGGCTACACCTTC. Translated: CASSVTGAHNYGYTF.

This clonotype was detected a few times. J is TRBJ2-1 and V is TRBV7-2; 14 bases line up with TRBD2. The V gene's germline CDR1 is SGHTA and CDR2 FQGNSA. Trimming at V came to 5 bases and at J to 7 bases, leaving 13 bases not matched to a gene. CDR3 length equals 18 residues. The CDR3 region has the DNA TGTGCCAGCAGCCACGGGACTAGCGGGAGAGGGGGTGGGAATGAGCAGTTCTTC. Protein: CASSHGTSGRGGGNEQFF. Looking up the rest from reference TRBV7-2 and TRBJ2-1 gives the full variable domain: GAGVSQSPSNKVTEKGKDVELRCDPISGHTALYWYRQSLGQGLEFLIYFQGNSAPDKSGLPSDRFSAERTGGSVSTLTIQRTQQEDSAVYLCASSHGTSGRGGGNEQFFGPGTRLTVL.

This chain links TRBV7-2 with TRBJ2-3; a weak D match, TRBD1 (5 bases). The CDR3 runs 15 residues. Per the germline V gene, CDR1 is SGHTA and CDR2 is FQGNSA. The V end was cut by 5 bases, the J end by 2 bases, with 14 bases between. CDR3 sequence reads: CASSVPRVSTDTQYF. The CDR3 nucleotides are TGTGCCAGCAGCGTCCCCAGGGTATCCACAGATACGCAGTATTTT.

In its sample, this clonotype was seen a few times. This rearrangement joins TRBV5-1 to TRBJ2-1; weak D call: TRBD1 (5 bases). The CDR3 has 14 residues. CDR1 and CDR2 (germline): SGHRS, YFSETQ. The V and J ends lost 4 bases and 7 bases respectively, with 15 bases between them. The CDR3 spells CASSPRALGNEQFF. The CDR3 region has the DNA TGCGCCAGCAGCCCCAGGGCTTTGGGAAATGAGCAGTTCTTC.

This chain joins TRBV7-2 and TRBJ2-5; 7 bases agree with TRBD1. The CDR3 sequence is 15 residues long. V shed 1 base, J shed 3 bases, and the junction held 5 bases outside the gene matches. CDR1 SGHTA and CDR2 FQGNSA come from the germline V gene. In DNA form, the CDR3 reads TGTGCCAGCAGCTTAGAGGGGACAGTAAAAGAGACCCAGTACTTC. Translated, it gives CASSLEGTVKETQYF.

In its sample, this clonotype was seen a few times. The gene calls are TRBV4-1 and TRBJ1-2, with D hard to call. This CDR3 has 16 amino acids. Trimming stripped 0 bases from V and 0 bases from J, with 11 bases between. Germline CDR1 reads MGHRA; CDR2 reads YSYEKL. CDR3 sequence: CASSQEGRTPNYGYTF. The CDR3 region has the DNA TGCGCCAGCAGCCAAGAGGGAAGGACTCCTAACTATGGCTACACCTTC.

Only a few counts were recorded for this clonotype. The chain employs TRBV6-2 or TRBV6-3 and TRBJ2-1, with D perhaps matching TRBD1 or TRBD2 (5 bases each). Germline CDR1 is MNHEY and CDR2 is SVGEGT. V lost 7 bases, J lost 5 bases, and 21 bases lay in between. The CDR3 is made up of 16 amino acids. CDR3 sequence (DNA): TGTGCCAGCAAGCTACTCCGGGACCCAACAAACAATGAGCAGTTCTTC. Residues: CASKLLRDPTNNEQFF.

The count of this clonotype is one. This sequence joins TRBV24-1 and TRBJ2-1, with TRBD2 identical over 15 bases. Germline CDR1 reads KGHDR; CDR2 reads SFDVKD. The CDR3 totals 18 residues. The V and J ends lost 3 bases and 3 bases, in that order; junction bases with no gene match: 5. The CDR3 sequence is CATSDPGLAGGRYNEQFF. The CDR3 nucleotides read TGTGCCACCAGTGATCCGGGACTAGCGGGAGGACGCTACAATGAGCAGTTCTTC.

The chain carries TRBV5-1 and TRBJ1-4, with no clear D. The V gene's germline CDR1 is SGHRS and CDR2 YFSETQ. The CDR3 totals 14 residues. Trimming took 4 bases from V and 6 from J, leaving 13 bases between them. CDR3 sequence: CASSLGRVDEKLFF. The DNA of the CDR3 is TGCGCCAGCAGCCTGGGGAGGGTCGATGAAAAACTGTTTTTT.

In this sample, this clonotype turned up once. The rearrangement links TRBV29-1 to TRBJ1-3; D may be TRBD1 (6 bases). Germline V gene lookup returns CDR1 SQVTM and CDR2 ANQGSEA. Trimming left V 6 bases short and J 8 bases short, with 11 bases between. This CDR3 has 11 amino acids. This CDR3 is CSVWGADTIYF. Written as DNA, the CDR3 is TGCAGCGTCTGGGGGGCGGACACCATATATTTT.

CDR3 DNA sequence: TGTGCCAGCAGCGACGGAAAACAAGAGACCCAGTACTTC. Protein product: CASSDGKQETQYF. The rearrangement joins TRBV6-6 to TRBJ2-5; D is undetermined. The CDR3 is 13 amino acids. Germline loops: CDR1 MNHNY, CDR2 SVGAGI (reference sequence). Trimming removed 6 bases at V and 2 bases at J, with 10 bases between.

This clonotype occurred a few times. The gene calls are TRBV9 and TRBJ2-7; perhaps D is TRBD1 or TRBD2 (7 bases each). The CDR3 length is 14 residues. The V and J ends lost 3 bases and 4 bases respectively, with 14 bases between them. The germline V gene encodes CDR1 SGDLS and CDR2 YYNGEE. CDR3 protein: CASSGGRDSYEQYF. The CDR3 bases are TGTGCCAGCAGCGGTGGGAGGGACAGTTACGAGCAGTACTTC. Drawing the rest from reference TRBV9 and TRBJ2-7, the complete variable domain is DSGVTQTPKHLITATGQRVTLRCSPRSGDLSVYWYQQSLDQGLQFLIQYYNGEERAKGNILERFSAQQFPDLHSELNLSSLELGDSALYFCASSGGRDSYEQYFGPGTRLTVT.

V is TRBV5-1 and J is TRBJ2-3; 7 bases are shared with TRBD2. This CDR3 is built from 16 residues. CDR1 SGHRS and CDR2 YFSETQ come from the germline V gene. The V segment lost 0 bases and the J segment 2 bases; nucleotides outside the gene matches: 6. The CDR3 DNA is TGCGCCAGCAGCTTGGGTTCTAGCGGCTACACAGATACGCAGTATTTT. Translated, it gives CASSLGSSGYTDTQYF. The entire variable domain, with the rest obtained from reference TRBV5-1 and TRBJ2-3, is as follows: KAGVTQTPRYLIKTRGQQVTLSCSPISGHRSVSWYQQTPGQGLQFLFEYFSETQRNKGNFPGRFSGRQFSNSRSEMNVSTLELGDSALYLCASSLGSSGYTDTQYFGPGTRLTVL.

This rearrangement joins TRBV2 to TRBJ2-7, with D perhaps assigned TRBD1 or TRBD2 (5 bases each). Trimming pared 5 bases from V and 6 bases from J, leaving 14 bases between. This CDR3 is built from 13 residues. Germline V gene sequence: CDR1 SNHLY, CDR2 FYNNEI. In nucleotides, the CDR3 is TGTGCCAGCAGTCCCGCGAGGGGCAGCGAGCAGTACTTC. It is translated as CASSPARGSEQYF.

The chain couples TRBV3-1 to TRBJ2-1; 10 positions match TRBD2. J gave up 4 bases and V 6 bases, and 12 bases lay outside the gene matches. The CDR3 covers 17 residues. Per germline, CDR1 LGHDT and CDR2 YNNKEL (reference sequence). This CDR3 reads CASSKAGGLLTYNEQFF. The CDR3 nucleotides read TGTGCCAGCAGTAAAGCGGGAGGGCTATTGACTTACAATGAGCAGTTCTTC.

In its sample, this clonotype was seen a few times. The gene calls are TRBV20-1 and TRBJ2-5; D perhaps matches TRBD2 (5 bases). The J call may be in error: the DNA end matches TRBJ2-1 better. In germline, CDR1 is DFQATT, CDR2 SNEGSKA (reference sequence). This CDR3 contains 15 residues. The CDR3 DNA follows: TGCAGTGCACCAAAGGCGAGGGTGGGCAACAATGAGCAGTTCTTC. Translating it yields CSAPKARVGNNEQFF.

This clonotype came up a few times. The genes are TRBV28 and TRBJ1-2, with D unresolved. Germline CDR1 is MDHEN and CDR2 is SYDVKM. This CDR3 is built from 13 residues. The germline V and J ends were trimmed by 8 bases and 4 bases, with 14 bases remaining between them. In DNA, the CDR3 is TGTGCCAGCGCGACCGAAGCCTTCTATGGCTACACCTTC. Translation: CASATEAFYGYTF.

The chain combines TRBV27 with TRBJ2-5, with 7 bases fitting TRBD1. The DNA end is a closer match to TRBJ2-7, so the J assignment may be wrong. The CDR3 sequence is 14 residues long. Germline V gives CDR1 MNHEY, CDR2 SMNVEV (reference sequence). CDR3 in DNA: TGTGCCAGCAGCAAAGACAGGGCACGCTACGAGCAGTACTTC. It is translated as CASSKDRARYEQYF.